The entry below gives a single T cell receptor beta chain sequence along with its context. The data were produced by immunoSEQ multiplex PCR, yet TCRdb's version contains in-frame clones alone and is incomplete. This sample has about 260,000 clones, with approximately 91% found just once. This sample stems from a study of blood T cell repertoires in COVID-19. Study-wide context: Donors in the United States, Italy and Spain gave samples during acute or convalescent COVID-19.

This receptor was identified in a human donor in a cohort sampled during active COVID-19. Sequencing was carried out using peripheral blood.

The CDR3 here is CASERSYSNQPQHF. The CDR3, as DNA: TGTGCCAGTGAAAGAAGCTATAGCAATCAGCCCCAGCATTTT. This rearrangement joins TRBV2 to TRBJ1-5, with D uncertain. The germline gives CDR1 SNHLY, CDR2 FYNNEI. The CDR3 totals 14 residues. Trimming shortened V by 9 bases and J by 0 bases, and 12 bases separated the two germline ends.